What follows are 11 T cell receptor beta chains derived from one specimen sequenced in a study of T-cell memory formation after mild COVID-19. TCRdb fed the 5' RACE reads into MiXCR, producing one record per CDR3 protein. The sample lists approximately 250,000 distinct CDR3 sequences, 16% occurring once. Sequenced material: PBMCs or a T cell subset sorted from them (not recorded which). These receptors were obtained from a man between 18 and 35 years old who had mild COVID-19 (a few samples of this study predate the infection). Cell type and time point are not known.

This clonotype was counted a few times. The genes are TRBV6-2 or TRBV6-3 and TRBJ2-1; D could derive from TRBD1 or TRBD2 (5 bases each). There are 14 residues in the CDR3. CDR1 and CDR2 from the germline V gene are MNHEY and SVGEGT. Trimming removed 2 bases from V and 8 bases from J, with 13 bases in between. The CDR3 protein is CASSYGPRDHEQFF. The CDR3 DNA reads as TGTGCCAGCAGTTACGGTCCCAGGGACCATGAGCAGTTCTTC.

This clonotype was detected only a few times. V and J are TRBV18 and TRBJ1-3; D perhaps matches TRBD1 (5 bases). V was clipped by 3 bases and J by 0 bases, with 12 bases between them. The CDR3 is 16 residues long. In germline, CDR1 is KGHSH, CDR2 LQKENI. The CDR3 nucleotides are TGTGCCAGCTCACCGACACAGGCCTTCTCTGGAAACACCATATATTTT. Its protein is CASSPTQAFSGNTIYF.

This clonotype turned up a few times. The chain links TRBV12-3 or TRBV12-4 to TRBJ1-5; TRBD1 might be the D (5 bases). The CDR3 covers 14 residues. Between the trimmed V and J ends, which lost 3 bases and 6 bases, there was a span of 12 bases. The CDR3 region is CASSLRQGGQPQHF. The CDR3 coding sequence is TGTGCCAGCAGTTTGCGGCAGGGAGGTCAGCCCCAGCATTTT.

J is TRBJ1-5 and V is TRBV7-9, with 7 bases fitting TRBD1. V shed 4 bases, J shed 0 bases, and the junction held 9 bases outside the gene matches. CDR1 and CDR2 from the germline V gene are SEHNR and FQNEAQ (reference sequence). The CDR3 extends over 17 amino acids. The CDR3 protein is CASSSNRGPYSNQPQHF. CDR3 sequence (DNA): TGTGCCAGCAGCTCCAACAGGGGCCCGTATAGCAATCAGCCCCAGCATTTT.

The sample holds a few counts of this clonotype. The CDR3 coding sequence is TGTGCCAGCAGCCCCCTCACAGGTTCTAGCACAGATACGCAGTATTTT. Translated: CASSPLTGSSTDTQYF. The chain has TRBV6-5 and TRBJ2-3; weak D call: TRBD1 (5 bases). This CDR3 comprises 16 residues. V was clipped by 6 bases and J by 0 bases, with 16 bases between them. CDR1 is MNHEY, CDR2 SVGAGI, per germline.

The chain links TRBV7-6 to TRBJ2-7, with TRBD1 as a possible D gene (6 bases). Germline V gene data show CDR1 as SGHVS and CDR2 as FNYEAQ. The V gene lost 6 bases and the J gene lost 7 bases, with 19 bases spanning the gap. The CDR3 spans 14 residues. In DNA, the CDR3 is TGTGCCAGCAGTGCAGCAACACCGAGGGGGGAGCAGTACTTC. This encodes CASSAATPRGEQYF.

This chain links TRBV7-3 with TRBJ2-3; D remains ambiguous. V lost 4 bases and J lost 4, with 12 bases in between. The CDR3 has 14 amino acids. CDR1 and CDR2 (germline): SGHTA, FQGTGA. The CDR3 DNA follows: TGTGCCAGCAGCTCTGGAGACATGGCAGATACGCAGTATTTT. It yields the protein CASSSGDMADTQYF.

This clonotype was found a few times. The J gene is TRBJ2-5, the V gene TRBV20-1, with D unclear. Germline lookup yields CDR1 DFQATT and CDR2 SNEGSKA (reference sequence). V was trimmed by 0 bases and J by 0 bases, leaving 14 bases between them. The CDR3 has 16 residues. The CDR3 DNA reads TGCAGTGCTAGAGATATAGGAGCCGCGTACCAAGAGACCCAGTACTTC. Translated: CSARDIGAAYQETQYF.

This clonotype has just a few counts. V usage is TRBV7-3 and J usage is TRBJ2-1, with TRBD2 matching 15 bases. Per the germline V gene, CDR1 is SGHTA and CDR2 is FQGTGA. The V and J ends lost 6 bases and 4 bases, in that order; junction bases with no gene match: 7. This CDR3 has 17 amino acids. The CDR3: CASRRSGTSGGYNEQFF. DNA for the CDR3: TGTGCCAGCAGAAGATCCGGGACTAGCGGGGGGTACAATGAGCAGTTCTTC.

Only one count was recorded for this clonotype. V and J are TRBV24-1 and TRBJ1-2, with TRBD1 matching 9 bases. Germline values: CDR1 KGHDR, CDR2 SFDVKD. This CDR3 is 16 amino acids long. Trimming at V came to 4 bases and at J to 3 bases, leaving 8 bases not matched to a gene. The CDR3 is CATSDPARTGDYGYTF. The CDR3 DNA follows: TGTGCCACCAGTGACCCGGCCCGGACAGGGGACTATGGCTACACCTTC.

This clonotype came up many times. The genes are TRBV29-1 and TRBJ1-1; TRBD1 might be the D (6 bases). The CDR3 covers 12 residues. Between the trimmed V and J ends, which lost 3 bases and 5 bases, there was a span of 10 bases. Per germline, CDR1 SQVTM and CDR2 ANQGSEA. The CDR3 here is CSVDTGPTEAFF. Written as DNA, the CDR3 is TGCAGCGTTGATACAGGGCCGACTGAAGCTTTCTTT.